The next 20 T cell receptor beta chains were all read from a single sample in a study of neurological immune-mediated disorders. TCRdb redid the calling of the 5' RACE reads with MiXCR, one entry per CDR3 protein. The sample lists about 35,000 distinct CDR3 sequences, 3.5% to 4% occurring once. Input material: PBMCs. Source of these receptors: a man aged 25-45 years with multiple sclerosis.

This clonotype was counted at least ten times. The chain couples TRBV7-9 to TRBJ1-6; D is ambiguous. The CDR3 length is 12 residues. Germline CDR1 SEHNR, CDR2 FQNEAQ (reference sequence). With 5 bases removed from V and 7 bases from J, the gap between germline ends came to 6 bases. This CDR3 is CASSRENSPLHF. In DNA form, the CDR3 reads TGTGCCAGCAGCAGAGAGAATTCACCCCTCCACTTT. The full variable domain, in which reference TRBV7-9 and TRBJ1-6 provide the parts outside the CDR3, is DTGVSQNPRHKITKRGQNVTFRCDPISEHNRLYWYRQTLGQGPEFLTYFQNEAQLEKSRLLSDRFSAERPKGSFSTLEIQRTEQGDSAMYLCASSRENSPLHFGNGTRLTVT.

V and J are TRBV6-5 and TRBJ1-1, with unresolved D. CDR1 and CDR2 from the germline V gene are MNHEY and SVGAGI. The V end lost 7 bases, the J end lost 5 bases, and 14 bases lay between the germline ends. The CDR3 sequence is 13 residues long. The CDR3 DNA is TGTGCCAGCACCGAACGGGCGGGGACTGAAGCTTTCTTT. Its protein is CASTERAGTEAFF.

This clonotype appeared many times. The chain couples TRBV7-9 to TRBJ2-6; 7 nucleotides align to TRBD1. CDR3 length: 15 residues. The V and J ends lost 4 bases and 2 bases, in that order; junction bases with no gene match: 2. Germline V CDR1 and CDR2: SEHNR, FQNEAQ (reference sequence). CDR3 in amino acids: CASSWTGAGANVLTF. Here the CDR3 DNA reads TGTGCCAGCAGCTGGACAGGTGCTGGGGCCAACGTCCTGACTTTC.

This clonotype has a count of ten or more. The CDR3 DNA follows: TGTGCCAGCAGCCAACGTCAGAGCTACGAGCAGTACTTC. Translation: CASSQRQSYEQYF. The rearrangement uses TRBV3-1 and TRBJ2-7; D uncertain. The CDR3 runs 13 residues. Per the germline V gene, CDR1 is LGHDT and CDR2 is YNNKEL (reference sequence). Deletions cut 2 bases from V and 3 bases from J, with 8 bases between.

This clonotype occurred many times. The chain combines TRBV6-5 with TRBJ2-4; 8 bases agree with TRBD1. After removal of 0 bases from V and 1 base from J, the junction contained 11 bases not matched to a gene. The germline V gene has CDR1 MNHEY and CDR2 SVGAGI. CDR3 size: 19 residues. CDR3 DNA: TGTGCCAGCAGTTACTCGGCAGGGGGCGTTGGTATGGCCAAAAACATTCAGTACTTC. Translating it yields CASSYSAGGVGMAKNIQYF.

This clonotype was counted at least ten times. V and J are TRBV4-3 and TRBJ1-2; D may be TRBD1 (5 bases). V lost 0 bases and J 2 bases, leaving 10 bases between the germline ends. This CDR3 is 15 amino acids long. CDR1 is LGHNA, CDR2 YSLEER, per germline. In DNA form, the CDR3 reads TGCGCCAGCAGCCAAGAGCCCGGGGGGAACTATGGCTACACCTTC. Its translation: CASSQEPGGNYGYTF.

This clonotype was detected ten times or more. The chain has TRBV29-1 and TRBJ2-2; 10 positions match TRBD2. V gave up 7 bases and J gave up 4 bases; unmatched junction bases: 6. The germline CDR1 and CDR2 sequences are SQVTM and ANQGSEA. This CDR3 has 14 residues. This CDR3 reads CSARTSGSTGELFF. The DNA of the CDR3 is TGCAGCGCCAGGACTAGCGGTTCCACCGGGGAGCTGTTTTTT.

This clonotype was found many times. The J gene is TRBJ2-4, the V gene TRBV6-5; D remains ambiguous. The CDR3 consists of 16 residues. V was pared by 4 bases and J by 4 bases, with 17 bases between. The germline CDR1 and CDR2 sequences are MNHEY and SVGAGI. The CDR3 region has the DNA TGTGCCAGCAGTTCCCTTGGACGGAGCCTAAAAAACATTCAGTACTTC. Translation: CASSSLGRSLKNIQYF.

This clonotype was observed at least ten times. The J gene is TRBJ2-6, the V gene TRBV27; 9 bases align to TRBD1. J was trimmed by 0 bases and V by 6 bases; bases with no gene match: 6. This CDR3 has 17 amino acids. Germline V gene sequence: CDR1 MNHEY, CDR2 SMNVEV (reference sequence). The CDR3 sequence is CASSRQGGDSGANVLTF. CDR3 coding DNA: TGTGCCAGCAGCCGACAGGGGGGAGACTCTGGGGCCAACGTCCTGACTTTC.

This clonotype has a handful of counts. The chain couples TRBV29-1 to TRBJ1-1, with TRBD1 as a possible D gene (6 bases). Looked up from germline, CDR1 is SQVTM and CDR2 is ANQGSEA. This CDR3 has 14 residues. Trimming stripped 7 bases from V and 3 bases from J, with 18 bases between. As DNA, the CDR3 is TGCAGCGCTGGACAGCAGGTGAGGGACACTGAAGCTTTCTTT. It translates to CSAGQQVRDTEAFF. The entire variable domain, with the rest obtained from reference TRBV29-1 and TRBJ1-1, is as follows: SAVISQKPSRDICQRGTSLTIQCQVDSQVTMMFWYRQQPGQSLTLIATANQGSEATYESGFVIDKFPISRPNLTFSTLTVSNMSPEDSSIYLCSAGQQVRDTEAFFGQGTRLTVV.

This clonotype was detected a few times. The V gene is TRBV20-1, the J gene TRBJ2-3; TRBD1 is a possible D gene (6 bases). The CDR3 sequence is 14 residues long. Looked up from germline, CDR1 is DFQATT and CDR2 is SNEGSKA (reference sequence). V lost 3 bases and J lost 2, with 12 bases in between. The CDR3 loop reads CSASLGADTDTQYF. CDR3 coding DNA: TGCAGTGCTAGCCTGGGGGCGGACACAGATACGCAGTATTTT.

Many counts were recorded for this clonotype. V and J are TRBV10-3 and TRBJ1-5, with D possibly TRBD1 on 5 matching bases. This CDR3 region has 14 residues. The V end was cut by 4 bases, the J end by 7 bases, with 14 bases between. Germline assignment: CDR1 ENHRY and CDR2 SYGVKD. CDR3 amino acids: CAISGAQAGQPQHF. The CDR3 region has the DNA TGTGCCATCAGTGGGGCACAGGCGGGCCAGCCCCAGCATTTT.

This clonotype was observed at least ten times. V is TRBV12-3 or TRBV12-4 and J is TRBJ2-3; D is undetermined. The CDR3 covers 11 residues. The V gene lost 3 bases and the J gene lost 3 bases, with 1 base spanning the gap. The CDR3 loop is CASSLTDTQYF. In nucleotides, the CDR3 is TGTGCCAGCAGTTTGACAGATACGCAGTATTTT.

This clonotype came up many times. This sequence joins TRBV12-3 or TRBV12-4 and TRBJ2-7; possible D gene TRBD1, 5 bases. The CDR3 is made up of 13 amino acids. V was clipped by 4 bases and J by 5 bases, with 12 bases between them. DNA of the CDR3: TGTGCCAGCAGTTCCCTAGGGGATCACGAGCAGTACTTC. Its protein product is CASSSLGDHEQYF.

Many counts were recorded for this clonotype. V gene TRBV6-2 or TRBV6-3 combines with J gene TRBJ1-1; D not certain. The CDR3 is made up of 13 amino acids. Germline loops: CDR1 MNHEY, CDR2 SVGEGT. V shed 7 bases and J shed 0 bases, with 9 bases lying between them. The CDR3 sequence: CASKKSVNTEAFF. The DNA for the CDR3 is TGTGCCAGCAAGAAGTCAGTGAACACTGAAGCTTTCTTT.

Many counts were recorded for this clonotype. The genes are TRBV5-1 and TRBJ2-7; 7 nucleotides line up with TRBD1. The CDR3 extends over 15 amino acids. After removal of 1 base from V and 2 bases from J, the junction contained 6 bases not matched to a gene. Germline loops: CDR1 SGHRS, CDR2 YFSETQ. CDR3 nucleotide sequence: TGCGCCAGCAGCTTGATAGGGGGCAACGCCTACGAGCAGTACTTC. Translating gives CASSLIGGNAYEQYF.

Concerning this clonotype itself: Relative to the germline gene, one junction end is altered; a read error may explain this. The chain links TRBV4-1 to TRBJ1-6; TRBD1 aligns across 10 bases. Germline CDR1 MGHRA, CDR2 YSYEKL. This CDR3 has 16 residues. The CDR3 reads CASSAPGQGKNSPLNF. The CDR3 DNA reads as TGCGCCAGCAGCGCTCCGGGACAGGGGAAAAATTCACCCCTCAACTTT.

This clonotype was seen many times. The chain employs TRBV27 and TRBJ2-1; 7 bases align to TRBD1. Germline values: CDR1 MNHEY, CDR2 SMNVEV (reference sequence). The CDR3 totals 17 residues. V was pared by 1 base and J by 4 bases, with 10 bases of the junction left unmatched. The CDR3 spells CASSLFPTGRTYNEQFF. The CDR3 DNA reads as TGTGCCAGCAGTTTATTCCCGACAGGGCGAACTTACAATGAGCAGTTCTTC.

This clonotype was seen ten or more times. The genes are TRBV10-3 and TRBJ2-7, with 10 bases that match TRBD2. CDR1 is ENHRY and CDR2 is SYGVKD in the germline V gene. Trimming removed 10 bases from V and 2 bases from J; junction bases left unmatched: 8. This CDR3 comprises 14 residues. The CDR3 loop is CATLAGGVAYEQYF. The CDR3 bases are TGTGCCACCTTAGCGGGGGGAGTCGCCTACGAGCAGTACTTC.

The sample holds many counts of this clonotype. The J gene is TRBJ2-7, the V gene TRBV29-1; maybe TRBD2 (5 bases). V lost 4 bases and J 6 bases, leaving 16 bases between the germline ends. CDR1 SQVTM and CDR2 ANQGSEA come from the germline V gene. This CDR3 region has 13 residues. The CDR3 sequence: CSVVPGRRGEQYF. CDR3 in DNA: TGCAGCGTTGTCCCAGGTCGACGGGGCGAGCAGTACTTC.